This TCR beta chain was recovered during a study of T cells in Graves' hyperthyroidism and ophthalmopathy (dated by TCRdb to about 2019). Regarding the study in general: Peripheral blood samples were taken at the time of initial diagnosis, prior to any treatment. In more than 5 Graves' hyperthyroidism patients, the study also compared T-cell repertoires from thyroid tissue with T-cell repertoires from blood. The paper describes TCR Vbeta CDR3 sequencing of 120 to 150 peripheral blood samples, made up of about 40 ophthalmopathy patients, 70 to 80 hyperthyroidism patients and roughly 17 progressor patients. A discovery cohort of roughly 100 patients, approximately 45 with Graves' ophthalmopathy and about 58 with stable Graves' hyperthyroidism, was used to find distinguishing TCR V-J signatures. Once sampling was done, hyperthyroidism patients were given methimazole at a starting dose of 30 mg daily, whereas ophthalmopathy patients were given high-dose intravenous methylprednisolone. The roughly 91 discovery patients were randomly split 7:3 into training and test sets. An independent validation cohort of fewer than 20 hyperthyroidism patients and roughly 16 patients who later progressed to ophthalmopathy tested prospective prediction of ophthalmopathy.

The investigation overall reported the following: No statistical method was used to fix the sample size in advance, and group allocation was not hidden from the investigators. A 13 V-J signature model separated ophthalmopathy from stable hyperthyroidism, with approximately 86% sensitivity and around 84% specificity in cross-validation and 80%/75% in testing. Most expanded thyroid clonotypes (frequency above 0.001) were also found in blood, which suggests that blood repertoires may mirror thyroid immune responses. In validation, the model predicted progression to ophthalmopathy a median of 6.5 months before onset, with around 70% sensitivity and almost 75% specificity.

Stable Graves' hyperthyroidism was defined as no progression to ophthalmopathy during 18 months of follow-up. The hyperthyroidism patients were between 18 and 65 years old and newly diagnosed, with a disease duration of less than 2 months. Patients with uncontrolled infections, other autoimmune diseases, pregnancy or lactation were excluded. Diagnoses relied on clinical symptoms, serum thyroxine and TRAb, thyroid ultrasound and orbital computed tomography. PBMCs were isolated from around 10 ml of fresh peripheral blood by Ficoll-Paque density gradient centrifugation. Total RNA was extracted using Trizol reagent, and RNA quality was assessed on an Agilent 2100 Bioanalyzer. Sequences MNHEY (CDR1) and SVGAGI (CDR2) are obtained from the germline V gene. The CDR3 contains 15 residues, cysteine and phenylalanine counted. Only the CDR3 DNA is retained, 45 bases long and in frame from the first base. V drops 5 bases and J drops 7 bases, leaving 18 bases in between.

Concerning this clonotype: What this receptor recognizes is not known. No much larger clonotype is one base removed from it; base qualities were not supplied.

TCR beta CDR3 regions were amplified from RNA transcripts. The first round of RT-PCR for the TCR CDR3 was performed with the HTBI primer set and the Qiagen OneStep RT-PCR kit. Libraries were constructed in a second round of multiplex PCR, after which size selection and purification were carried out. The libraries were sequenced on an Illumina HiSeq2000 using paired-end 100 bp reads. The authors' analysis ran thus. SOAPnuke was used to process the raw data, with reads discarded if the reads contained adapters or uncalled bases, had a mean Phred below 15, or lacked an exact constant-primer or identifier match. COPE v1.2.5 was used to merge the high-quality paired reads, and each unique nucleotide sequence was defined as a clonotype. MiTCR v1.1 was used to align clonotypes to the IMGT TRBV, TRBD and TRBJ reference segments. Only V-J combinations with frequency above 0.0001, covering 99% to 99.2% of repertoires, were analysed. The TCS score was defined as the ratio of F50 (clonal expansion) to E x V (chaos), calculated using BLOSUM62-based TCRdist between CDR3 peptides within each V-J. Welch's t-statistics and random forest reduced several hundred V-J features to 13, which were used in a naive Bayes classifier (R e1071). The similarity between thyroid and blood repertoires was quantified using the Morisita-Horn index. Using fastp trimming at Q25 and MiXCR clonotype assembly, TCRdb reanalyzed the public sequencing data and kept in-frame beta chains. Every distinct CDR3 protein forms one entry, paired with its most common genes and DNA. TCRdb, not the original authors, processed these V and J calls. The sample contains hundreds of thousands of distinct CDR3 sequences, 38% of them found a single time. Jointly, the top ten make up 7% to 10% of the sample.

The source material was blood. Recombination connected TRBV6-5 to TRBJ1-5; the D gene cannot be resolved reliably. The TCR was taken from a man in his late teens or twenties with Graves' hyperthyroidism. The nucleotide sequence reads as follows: TGTGCCAGCAGTGAGCCAGGTCCTGGCTGGCAGCCCCAGCATTTT. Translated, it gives CASSEPGPGWQPQHF.